The 29 T cell receptor beta chains reported below all come from one sample, sequenced in a study of regulatory T cells in long-lasting Graves disease. HTBI primers from iRepertoire and Arm-PCR of CDR3 regions yielded the TCR beta libraries. TCRdb independently ran MiXCR on the multiplex PCR reads; one entry per CDR3 protein. Counted here are 400,000 to 550,000 distinct CDR3 sequences, about a sixth occurring once; the ten biggest clones make up around a tenth. Time point here: newly diagnosed GD, antithyroid drugs for less than 3 months. The authors made the TCR library using RNA they extracted from PBMCs. The same data also went into a second study, on T cells in Graves' hyperthyroidism and ophthalmopathy.

Material: peripheral blood mononuclear cells (PBMCs), obtained at new diagnosis, from a patient treated with antithyroid drugs. The receptors here all came from a woman aged 25 to 39 with Graves disease.

This clonotype was counted at least ten times. This chain connects TRBV6-1 to TRBJ1-3, with no clear D. CDR1 is MNHNS and CDR2 is SASEGT in the germline V gene. The CDR3 is 14 amino acids. V lost 4 bases, J lost 0 bases, and 7 bases lay in between. CDR3 coding DNA: TGTGCCAGCAGTGTGACCATCTCTGGAAACACCATATATTTT. Protein product: CASSVTISGNTIYF.

The chain has TRBV30 and TRBJ1-2; weak D call: TRBD1 (5 bases). Trimming cost V 5 bases and J 8 bases, with 15 bases left between them. There are 12 residues in the CDR3. Germline V lookup: CDR1 GTSNPN, CDR2 SVGIG (reference sequence). DNA for the CDR3: TGTGCCTGGCTCACGGGACCTGGGGGCTACACCTTC. Encoded protein: CAWLTGPGGYTF.

The V and J genes are TRBV6-2 or TRBV6-3 and TRBJ2-5; D ambiguous. Germline CDR1 is MNHEY and CDR2 is SVGEGT. This CDR3 is 12 amino acids long. Trimming shortened V by 7 bases and J by 5 bases, and 11 bases separated the two germline ends. CDR3 bases: TGTGCCAGCACAGATGAAGGGGAGACCCAGTACTTC. Its translation is CASTDEGETQYF.

V gene TRBV6-5 combines with J gene TRBJ2-5; D remains ambiguous. There are 14 residues in the CDR3. The germline V gene has CDR1 MNHEY and CDR2 SVGAGI. CDR3 coding DNA: TGTGTCAGTAGTTACCCGGACGGTTCTCAGACCCAGTACTTC. Its protein product is CVSSYPDGSQTQYF.

This clonotype was detected only a few times. V is TRBV5-1 and J is TRBJ2-1; 8 bases fit TRBD2. The length of the CDR3 is 15 residues. Trimming took 7 bases from V and 5 from J; bases not matched to a gene: 11. Germline V gives CDR1 SGHRS, CDR2 YFSETQ. The CDR3 DNA reads as TGCGCCAGCTACTGGGGAATAGCGGGGAACAATGAGCAGTTCTTC. Its translation is CASYWGIAGNNEQFF.

A note on this clonotype: The germline gene is not matched at one end of the junction; a read error may be the cause. The rearrangement uses TRBV11-2 and TRBJ2-5; D uncertain. There are 15 residues in the CDR3. Per germline, CDR1 SGHAT and CDR2 FQNNGV. This chain's CDR3 is CASSLGEVIRETQYF. DNA for the CDR3: TGTGCCAGCAGTTTAGGAGAGGTGATAAGGGAGACCCAGTACTTC. Together with reference TRBV11-2 and TRBJ2-5, the CDR3 gives the full variable domain: EAGVAQSPRYKIIEKRQSVAFWCNPISGHATLYWYQQILGQGPKLLIQFQNNGVVDDSQLPKDRFSAERLKGVDSTLKIQPAKLEDSAVYLCASSLGEVIRETQYFGPGTRLLVL.

V gene TRBV27 combines with J gene TRBJ2-7; D call uncertain. V lost 3 bases and J lost 0, with 6 bases in between. The germline CDR1 and CDR2 sequences are MNHEY and SMNVEV (reference sequence). The CDR3 loop spans 13 amino acids. The CDR3 here is CASSFQSSYEQYF. CDR3 nucleotide sequence: TGTGCCAGCAGTTTCCAGTCCTCCTACGAGCAGTACTTC.

The chain has TRBV4-1 and TRBJ1-4, with D perhaps TRBD1 (5 bases). Trimming took off 6 bases at V and 4 bases at J, with 21 bases between the two ends. The germline CDR1 and CDR2 sequences are MGHRA and YSYEKL. This CDR3 has 17 residues. The CDR3, as DNA: TGCGCCAGCAGACACCGTACTTTTCGGGGGGTTAATGAAAAACTGTTTTTT. Residues: CASRHRTFRGVNEKLFF.

In this sample, this clonotype turned up a few times. The gene calls are TRBV6-5 and TRBJ2-1; 14 nucleotides match TRBD2. The germline V gene encodes CDR1 MNHEY and CDR2 SVGAGI. CDR3 size: 16 residues. J was trimmed by 8 bases and V by 1 base; bases with no gene match: 4. CDR3: CASSYLGLAGVYEQFF. CDR3 nucleotide sequence: TGTGCCAGCAGTTACTTGGGACTAGCGGGAGTATATGAGCAGTTCTTC.

The table lists this clonotype with a few counts. The rearrangement joins TRBV12-3 or TRBV12-4 to TRBJ2-4, with D uncertain. V lost 3 bases and J lost 6, with 6 bases in between. The CDR3 is 12 residues long. In DNA, the CDR3 is TGTGCCAGCAGTTTGGGAACAAACATTCAGTACTTC. This translates into CASSLGTNIQYF.

This clonotype was counted only a few times. The V and J genes are TRBV2 and TRBJ1-2; no firm D call. The CDR3 extends over 15 amino acids. The germline V and J ends were trimmed by 1 base and 8 bases, with 17 bases remaining between them. In germline, CDR1 is SNHLY, CDR2 FYNNEI. In nucleotides, the CDR3 is TGTGCCAGCAGTGAAGATTGGCTGGGCCTGAACGGCTACACCTTC. The encoded protein is CASSEDWLGLNGYTF.

This clonotype occurred many times. V gene TRBV20-1 combines with J gene TRBJ2-7; 10 positions match TRBD1. With V trimmed by 0 bases and J by 6 bases, 8 bases remained unmatched. CDR1 is DFQATT and CDR2 is SNEGSKA in the germline V gene (reference sequence). The CDR3 totals 15 residues. The DNA of the CDR3 is TGCAGTGCTAGAGATACCCGGACAGGGGGTTCCGAGCAGTACTTC. This codes for CSARDTRTGGSEQYF.

This clonotype has a count of ten or more. The V gene is TRBV6-2 or TRBV6-3, the J gene TRBJ2-7; TRBD2 matches 13 bases. The CDR3 has 15 residues. J lost 3 bases, V lost 7 bases, and 6 bases had no gene match. CDR1 and CDR2 (germline): MNHEY, SVGEGT. The CDR3 region is CASIRTSGSLYEQYF. CDR3 DNA sequence: TGTGCCAGCATCAGGACTAGCGGGAGTCTCTACGAGCAGTACTTC.

This clonotype was detected only a few times. V and J are TRBV18 and TRBJ1-2; 7 bases agree with TRBD1. CDR1 and CDR2 (germline): KGHSH, LQKENI. With 2 bases clipped from V and 4 bases from J, the junction kept 4 bases outside the gene matches. The CDR3 has 14 residues. The CDR3 region has the DNA TGTGCCAGCTCACCAAGGGACAGCCCCTATGGCTACACCTTC. It is translated as CASSPRDSPYGYTF.

This rearrangement joins TRBV6-5 to TRBJ2-4; D is possibly TRBD2 (6 bases). Trimming stripped 0 bases from V and 0 bases from J, with 9 bases between. Germline V gives CDR1 MNHEY, CDR2 SVGAGI. The CDR3 loop spans 16 amino acids. Here the CDR3 reads CASSYSHGGAKNIQYF. The CDR3 region has the DNA TGTGCCAGCAGTTACTCCCACGGGGGAGCCAAAAACATTCAGTACTTC.

This clonotype appeared many times. V and J are TRBV10-2 and TRBJ1-2; the D is unclear. The CDR3 totals 16 residues. V gave up 2 bases and J gave up 4 bases, with 17 bases separating them. Germline V gene data show CDR1 as WSHSY and CDR2 as SAAADI. CDR3 DNA: TGCGCCAGCAGTGAGGGCGGACCCCAGAGTGCCTATGGCTACACCTTC. It is translated as CASSEGGPQSAYGYTF.

This clonotype was observed at least ten times. The chain combines TRBV11-2 with TRBJ2-7, with 8 bases identical to TRBD1. Germline V gene sequence: CDR1 SGHAT, CDR2 FQNNGV. The CDR3 sequence is 14 residues long. Trimming at V came to 6 bases and at J to 3 bases, leaving 7 bases not matched to a gene. The CDR3 sequence is CASRPGQDRYEQYF. The CDR3 nucleotides read TGTGCCAGCAGACCGGGACAGGACCGCTACGAGCAGTACTTC.

In its sample, this clonotype was seen many times. CDR3 nucleotides: TGTGCCAGCAGCCCCAAAATAACCGGGGAGCTGTTTTTT. Translation: CASSPKITGELFF. The V gene is TRBV7-2, the J gene TRBJ2-2; no reliable D call. The CDR3 contains 13 residues. V gave up 5 bases and J gave up 5 bases, with 9 bases separating them. CDR1 and CDR2 from the germline V gene are SGHTA and FQGNSA.

This clonotype has a count of ten or more. The chain links TRBV2 to TRBJ1-1; D is possibly TRBD1 (5 bases). The CDR3 is 13 amino acids. Looked up from germline, CDR1 is SNHLY and CDR2 is FYNNEI. V lost 6 bases to trimming and J lost 4 bases, with 12 bases between them. DNA for the CDR3: TGTGCCAGCAGGCTAGGGACCGGCACTGAAGCTTTCTTT. It yields the protein CASRLGTGTEAFF.

The chain combines TRBV5-1 with TRBJ2-6, with D unclear. In germline, CDR1 is SGHRS, CDR2 YFSETQ. The CDR3 has 16 amino acids. The ends were cut back, 0 bases at V and 0 bases at J, with 7 bases in the middle. In DNA form, the CDR3 reads TGCGCCAGCAGCTTGGGGGTAAGCTCTGGGGCCAACGTCCTGACTTTC. Residues: CASSLGVSSGANVLTF.

This clonotype was seen at least ten times. The genes are TRBV6-2 or TRBV6-3 and TRBJ2-5, with D possibly being TRBD2 (5 bases). The germline gives CDR1 MNHEY, CDR2 SVGEGT. V lost 8 bases and J lost 5, with 21 bases in between. The CDR3 totals 15 residues. CDR3 nucleotides: TGTGCCAGCGATCTGAATCCGGGGAGAGGGGAGACCCAGTACTTC. Residues: CASDLNPGRGETQYF.

This clonotype was seen many times. CDR3 in DNA: TGTGCCAGCAGCTTCCACAGGGGCGGGGAAGAGACCCAGTACTTC. Encoded protein: CASSFHRGGEETQYF. V and J are TRBV7-9 and TRBJ2-5; weak D call: TRBD1 (7 bases). The CDR3 is 15 amino acids. V lost 3 bases and J lost 3, with 14 bases in between. Germline loops: CDR1 SEHNR, CDR2 FQNEAQ (reference sequence).

This clonotype was found many times. The gene calls are TRBV6-1 and TRBJ2-1, with 11 bases matching TRBD2. V lost 3 bases to trimming and J lost 6 bases; unmatched junction nucleotides: 1. The CDR3 has 14 residues. Germline-derived CDR1 and CDR2 are MNHNS and SASEGT. CDR3 in DNA: TGTGCCAGCAGTGAGGGACTAGCGGCCAATGAGCAGTTCTTC. Its protein is CASSEGLAANEQFF.

This clonotype showed up just a few times. The rearrangement joins TRBV6-2 or TRBV6-3 to TRBJ2-1; 9 bases fit TRBD2. Germline loops: CDR1 MNHEY, CDR2 SVGEGT. CDR3 length: 13 residues. V lost 6 bases to trimming and J lost 10 bases; unmatched junction nucleotides: 7. CDR3 in DNA: TGTGCCAGCAGATTAGCGGGAGTTTGGGAGCAGTTCTTC. It is translated as CASRLAGVWEQFF.

This clonotype was detected many times. The rearrangement links TRBV18 to TRBJ1-1; D unclear. The V gene lost 4 bases and the J gene lost 0 bases, with 9 bases spanning the gap. This CDR3 has 14 amino acids. Per germline, CDR1 KGHSH and CDR2 LQKENI. The CDR3 reads CASSQSSMNTEAFF. Written as DNA, the CDR3 is TGTGCCAGCTCACAAAGTAGCATGAACACTGAAGCTTTCTTT.

V gene TRBV18 combines with J gene TRBJ2-1; TRBD2 might be the D (6 bases). The germline V gene has CDR1 KGHSH and CDR2 LQKENI. This CDR3 spans 14 amino acids. Between the trimmed V and J ends, which lost 3 bases and 9 bases, there was a span of 15 bases. The CDR3 DNA sequence: TGTGCCAGCTCACCGGGAATACTAGCAGGTGAGCAGTTCTTC. Its translation: CASSPGILAGEQFF.

This clonotype was seen ten or more times. The chain combines TRBV6-5 with TRBJ1-3; the D is unclear. The CDR3 has 14 amino acids. The ends were cut back, 2 bases at V and 1 base at J, with 6 bases in the middle. Germline lookup yields CDR1 MNHEY and CDR2 SVGAGI. CDR3 loop: CASSYRDSGNTIYF. In DNA, the CDR3 is TGTGCCAGCAGTTACAGGGATTCTGGAAACACCATATATTTT.

This clonotype was counted a few times. The chain uses TRBV10-3 and TRBJ1-1; 10 bases are shared with TRBD1. The V segment lost 7 bases and the J segment 4 bases; nucleotides outside the gene matches: 3. CDR1 ENHRY and CDR2 SYGVKD come from the germline V gene. The CDR3 is 13 amino acids. The CDR3 here is CAINRDRGTEAFF. CDR3 nucleotides: TGTGCCATCAACCGGGACAGGGGCACTGAAGCTTTCTTT.

V is TRBV7-2 and J is TRBJ2-1; 14 bases map to TRBD2. The CDR3 length is 18 residues. Germline CDR1 is SGHTA and CDR2 is FQGNSA. Unmatched junction bases numbered 4, after V lost 1 base and J lost 2 bases. The CDR3: CASSLEGTSGSAYNEQFF. CDR3 in DNA: TGTGCCAGCAGCTTAGAGGGGACTAGCGGGAGCGCCTACAATGAGCAGTTCTTC. The variable domain in full, completed from reference TRBV7-2 and TRBJ2-1, reads GAGVSQSPSNKVTEKGKDVELRCDPISGHTALYWYRQSLGQGLEFLIYFQGNSAPDKSGLPSDRFSAERTGGSVSTLTIQRTQQEDSAVYLCASSLEGTSGSAYNEQFFGPGTRLTVL.